The rows below give T cell receptor beta chains drawn from one sample of a study of Graves' ophthalmopathy and Graves' hyperthyroidism. TCRdb called the multiplex PCR reads again in MiXCR, with one record for every CDR3 protein. In the table there are some 350,000 distinct CDR3 sequences, 17% of which are singletons. Input material: peripheral blood. The receptors were gathered from an adult woman with stable Graves' hyperthyroidism. Both conserved end residues are part of each CDR3. A D gene is named only where the DNA matches it firmly. Size is omitted from some rows. Given values are once, few, many or a class for expanded clones.

DNA	CDR3	V	J	size	length	D
TGTGCCAGCAGCCAAGACGGGAGTTATAGTCAGCCCCAGCATTTT	CASSQDGSYSQPQHF	TRBV3-1	TRBJ1-5	.	15	.
TGTGCCAGCGTCGGTTCGGCTATTGAAGCTTTCTTT	CASVGSAIEAFF	TRBV6-4	TRBJ1-1	.	12	.
TGTGCCAGCAGTTTAGTTGGCAGGGCTGTTGGCTACACCTTC	CASSLVGRAVGYTF	TRBV28	TRBJ1-2	many	14	.
TGTGCCAGCACCTCTAGCCTTGGGAATAACATTAAGTACTTC	CASTSSLGNNIKYF	TRBV12-3/TRBV12-4	TRBJ2-4	few	14	.
TGTGCCAGCAGTTTAAGCCCTTATACCTACGAGCAGTACTTC	CASSLSPYTYEQYF	TRBV28	TRBJ2-7	.	14	.
TGTGCCAGCAGTTACGGGGGGGCGGACACTGAAGCTTTCTTT	CASSYGGADTEAFF	TRBV6-5	TRBJ1-1	many	14	.
TGTGCCAGCAGCCACTGGAGTTCAAGGGGCTACGAGCAGTACTTC	CASSHWSSRGYEQYF	TRBV12-3/TRBV12-4	TRBJ2-7	many	15	.
TGTGCCAGCAGGCGGCAGGGGGCAGTTAGGTACACTGATGCTTTCTTT	CASRRQGAVRYTDAFF	TRBV27	TRBJ1-1	.	16	TRBD1
TGTGCCATCAGTGATGGGGTTAAGAACACTGAAGCTTTCTTT	CAISDGVKNTEAFF	TRBV10-3	TRBJ1-1	many	14	.
TGTGCCAGTAGTATAGGGGGGTCTGGGGCCAACGTCCTGACTTTC	CASSIGGSGANVLTF	TRBV19	TRBJ2-6	few	15	.
TGTGCCATCAGTGCCGGGTTTCAAGTCGAGCAGTACTTC	CAISAGFQVEQYF	TRBV10-3	TRBJ2-7	many	13	.
TGTGCCAGCAGCCCTAACTGGGGGCGCATTCCTGAAGCTTTCTTT	CASSPNWGRIPEAFF	TRBV7-9	TRBJ1-1	few	15	.
TGTGCCAGCAGTTTCTGGACAGGGTTTAATCAGCCCCAGCATTTT	CASSFWTGFNQPQHF	TRBV28	TRBJ1-5	many	15	TRBD1
TGCGCCAGCAGCTTCCGGGAAGAGACCCAGTACTTC	CASSFREETQYF	TRBV5-1	TRBJ2-5	many	12	.
TGCGTCAGCAGCGTCGGAACCCGAGAGACCCAGTACTTC	CVSSVGTRETQYF	TRBV10-1	TRBJ2-5	many	13	.
TGCAGCTCACGACAGGGTTTCGGTGAAGAGACCCAGTACTTC	CSSRQGFGEETQYF	TRBV29-1	TRBJ2-5	many	14	TRBD1
TGTGCCAGCACTCCCTTAATCCGGAACACTGAAGCTTTCTTT	CASTPLIRNTEAFF	TRBV28	TRBJ1-1	.	14	.
TGTGCCAGCAGCAGGGGCGCAACTAATGAAAAACTGTTTTTT	CASSRGATNEKLFF	TRBV6-1	TRBJ1-4	.	14	.
TGTGCCAGCAGCCAAGATGGGGGTGGAAATTCACCCCTCCACTTT	CASSQDGGGNSPLHF	TRBV3-1	TRBJ1-6	many	15	.
TGTGCCAACAGTCCCATGGGGACAGAAAACACCGGGGAGCTGTTTTTT	CANSPMGTENTGELFF	TRBV13	TRBJ2-2	.	16	TRBD1
TGTGCCAGCAGTTACTCGTTTGACAGCTCCTACGAGCAGTACTTC	CASSYSFDSSYEQYF	TRBV6-5	TRBJ2-7	many	15	.
TGCAGCGTGTGGGGGGGGCAGGGCGTTAACTATGGCTACACCTTC	CSVWGGQGVNYGYTF	TRBV29-1	TRBJ1-2	many	15	.
TGTGCCAGCAGTTTATTGGGGGGTTCCGGGGAGCTGTTTTTT	CASSLLGGSGELFF	TRBV27	TRBJ2-2	few	14	.
TGCAGCGTCGCTGAGGGCGGGACCGGGACTACCTACGAGCAGTACTTC	CSVAEGGTGTTYEQYF	TRBV29-1	TRBJ2-7	many	16	TRBD2
TGTGCCAGCAGCGAAACCGGCGGGGGTACGAGCAATCAGCCCCAGCATTTT	CASSETGGGTSNQPQHF	TRBV6-1	TRBJ1-5	many	17	.
TGTGCCAGCAGCTCATTGGGAGTCCAAGAGACCCAGTACTTC	CASSSLGVQETQYF	TRBV7-8	TRBJ2-5	many	14	.
TGTGCCAGCAGCCGCGGAGGGCCCCAGCATTTT	CASSRGGPQHF	TRBV6-2/TRBV6-3	TRBJ1-5	many	11	.
TGTGCCAGCAGTGAAAGGACAGGGGCTGTAGATGGCTACTCCTTC	CASSERTGAVDGYSF	TRBV6-1	TRBJ1-2	many	15	TRBD1
TGTGCCAGCACCTCCAAGGCGGTAACTGGAGAGACCCAGTACTTC	CASTSKAVTGETQYF	TRBV6-5	TRBJ2-5	many	15	.
TGTGCCAGCAGTGAAGCGCCTTTTGTTGGGGGTGCCAACTATGGCTACACCTTC	CASSEAPFVGGANYGYTF	TRBV2	TRBJ1-2	many	18	.
TGTGCCAGCAACCCCACAGGGGGCGACGGGGGTAACACTGAAGCTTTCTTT	CASNPTGGDGGNTEAFF	TRBV13	TRBJ1-1	many	17	TRBD1